This note documents a single T cell receptor beta chain sequence. Its antigen is still unknown. CDR3 length: 14 residues. J was trimmed by 3 bases and V by 3 bases; bases with no gene match: 3. Germline CDR1 and CDR2: SGHTS and YDEGEE. The donors were in the roughly 120-subject validation cohort; that cohort was separate from the roughly 700-subject first cohort. Profiling relied on immunoSEQ multiplex PCR, and the TCRdb table lists in-frame clones only, not all of them. The data hold 150,000 to 180,000 clones, with around 84% observed a single time. These data belong to a study of cytomegalovirus exposure and HLA in healthy donors. As for the study in general: The roughly 700 first-cohort repertoires shared a platform with the approximately 120 validation repertoires, as reported in a later analysis.

Regarding the study as a whole: Per published reports, the classifier diagnosed cytomegalovirus status with high specificity and sensitivity. Three of the chains that were CMV-associated were confirmed in vitro to be specific for CMV antigens.

The chain recombines TRBV5-8 with TRBJ1-3; 7 bases are a match to TRBD1. This TCR was recovered from a human donor in good health. Sequenced material: PBMCs. As DNA, the CDR3 is TGTGCCAGCAGCTCTAGACAGGGTGGAAACACCATATATTTT. Its protein product is CASSSRQGGNTIYF.